These T cell receptor beta chains were read from a single sample in a study of technical replicates of blood from several donors. Method: immunoSEQ multiplex PCR; TCRdb's copy keeps in-frame clones and lacks some. This sample has approximately 85,000 clones, with 90% to 95% found just once. What was sequenced was T cells isolated from PBMCs. The receptors derive from a human donor in good health. Both conserved end residues are part of each CDR3.

V,J,CDR3
TRBV29-1,TRBJ2-5,CSVVRLAAETQYF
TRBV6-1,TRBJ2-7,CASSEASGRAGYEQYF
TRBV19,TRBJ2-1,CASSNEGGAISSYNEQFF
TRBV6-1,TRBJ2-7,CASSGSGSSYEQYF
TRBV27,TRBJ1-2,CASGLTGGDFYGYTF
TRBV27,TRBJ2-6,CASSSQGLGPNVLTF
TRBV9,TRBJ1-3,CASSVGQGKSGNTIYF
TRBV28,TRBJ2-3,CASSFLGLADSTDTQYF
TRBV10-3,TRBJ2-7,CAISQAGATYEQYF
TRBV21-1,TRBJ1-1,CASSKEVRGLGEAFF
TRBV7-6,TRBJ2-7,CASSPNRDYEQYF